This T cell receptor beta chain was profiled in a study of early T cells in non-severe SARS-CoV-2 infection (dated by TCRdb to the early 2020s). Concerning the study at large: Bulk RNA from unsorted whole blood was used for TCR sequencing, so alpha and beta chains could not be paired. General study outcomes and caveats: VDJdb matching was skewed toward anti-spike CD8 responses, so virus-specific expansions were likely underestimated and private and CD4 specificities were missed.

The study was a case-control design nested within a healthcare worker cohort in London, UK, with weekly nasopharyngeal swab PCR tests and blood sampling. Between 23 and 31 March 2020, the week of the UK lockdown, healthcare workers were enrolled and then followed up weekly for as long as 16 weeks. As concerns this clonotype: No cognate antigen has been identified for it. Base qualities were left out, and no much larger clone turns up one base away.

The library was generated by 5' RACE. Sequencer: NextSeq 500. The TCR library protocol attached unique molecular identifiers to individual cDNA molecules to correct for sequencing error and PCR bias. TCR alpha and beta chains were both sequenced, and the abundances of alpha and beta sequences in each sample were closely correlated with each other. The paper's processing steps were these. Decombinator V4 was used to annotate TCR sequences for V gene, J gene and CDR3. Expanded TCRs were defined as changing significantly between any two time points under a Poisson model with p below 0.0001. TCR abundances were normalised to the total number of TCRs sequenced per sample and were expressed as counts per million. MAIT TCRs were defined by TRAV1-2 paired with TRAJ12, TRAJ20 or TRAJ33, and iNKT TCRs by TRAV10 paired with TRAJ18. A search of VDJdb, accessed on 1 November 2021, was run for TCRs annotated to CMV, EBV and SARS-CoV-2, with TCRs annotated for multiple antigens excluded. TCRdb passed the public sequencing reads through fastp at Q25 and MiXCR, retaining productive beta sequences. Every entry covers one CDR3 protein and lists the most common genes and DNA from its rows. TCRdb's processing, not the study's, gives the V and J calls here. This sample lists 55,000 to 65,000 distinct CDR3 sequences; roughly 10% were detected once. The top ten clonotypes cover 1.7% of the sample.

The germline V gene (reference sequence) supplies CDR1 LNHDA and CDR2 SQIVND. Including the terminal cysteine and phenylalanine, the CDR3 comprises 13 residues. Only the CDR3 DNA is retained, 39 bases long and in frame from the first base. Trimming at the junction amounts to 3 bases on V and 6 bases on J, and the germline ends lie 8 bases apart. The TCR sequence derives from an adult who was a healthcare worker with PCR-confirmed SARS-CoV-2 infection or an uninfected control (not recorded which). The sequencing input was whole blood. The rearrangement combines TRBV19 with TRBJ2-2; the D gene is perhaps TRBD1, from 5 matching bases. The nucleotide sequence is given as TGTGCCAGTAGTATGAACAGGCCCGGGGAGCTGTTTTTT. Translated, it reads CASSMNRPGELFF. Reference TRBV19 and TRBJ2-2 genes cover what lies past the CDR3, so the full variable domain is DGGITQSPKYLFRKEGQNVTLSCEQNLNHDAMYWYRQDPGQGLRLIYYSQIVNDFQKGDIAEGYSVSREKKESFPLTVTSAQKNPTAFYLCASSMNRPGELFFGEGSRLTVL.